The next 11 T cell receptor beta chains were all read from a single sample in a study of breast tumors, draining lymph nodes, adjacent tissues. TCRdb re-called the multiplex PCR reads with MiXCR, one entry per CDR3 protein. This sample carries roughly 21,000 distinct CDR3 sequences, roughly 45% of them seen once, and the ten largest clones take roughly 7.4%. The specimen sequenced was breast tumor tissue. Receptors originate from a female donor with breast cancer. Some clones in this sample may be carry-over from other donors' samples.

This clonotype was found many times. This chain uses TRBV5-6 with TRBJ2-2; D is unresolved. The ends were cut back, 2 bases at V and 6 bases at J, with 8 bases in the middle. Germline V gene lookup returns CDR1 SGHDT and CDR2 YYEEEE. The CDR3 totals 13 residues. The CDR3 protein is CASSFGVSGELFF. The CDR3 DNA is TGTGCCAGCAGCTTTGGGGTTTCCGGGGAGCTGTTTTTT.

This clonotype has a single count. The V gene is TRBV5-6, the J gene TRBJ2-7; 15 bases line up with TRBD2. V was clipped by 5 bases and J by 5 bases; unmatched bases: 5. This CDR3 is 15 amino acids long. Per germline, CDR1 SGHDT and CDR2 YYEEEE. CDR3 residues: CASSPGTSGGHEQYF. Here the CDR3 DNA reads TGTGCCAGCAGTCCCGGGACTAGCGGGGGGCACGAGCAGTACTTC. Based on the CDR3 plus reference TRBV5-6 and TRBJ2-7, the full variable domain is DAGVTQSPTHLIKTRGQQVTLRCSPKSGHDTVSWYQQALGQGPQFIFQYYEEEERQRGNFPDRFSGHQFPNYSSELNVNALLLGDSALYLCASSPGTSGGHEQYFGPGTRLTVT.

This chain's CDR3 is CSAPWRSSHARYF. CDR3 bases: TGCAGTGCCCCATGGAGGAGCTCCCACGCGCGGTACTTC. The V and J genes are TRBV20-1 and TRBJ2-7; perhaps TRBD2 as D (5 bases). Germline V CDR1 and CDR2: DFQATT, SNEGSKA (reference sequence). The CDR3 has 13 amino acids. Trimming removed 6 bases from V and 12 bases from J, with 24 bases in between.

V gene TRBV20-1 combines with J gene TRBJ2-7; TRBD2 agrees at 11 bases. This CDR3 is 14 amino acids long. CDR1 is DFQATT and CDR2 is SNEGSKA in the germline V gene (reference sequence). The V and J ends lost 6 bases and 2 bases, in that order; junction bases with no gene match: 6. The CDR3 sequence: CSAAGTSGAYEQYF. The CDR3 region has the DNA TGCAGTGCCGCGGGGACTAGCGGCGCCTACGAGCAGTACTTC.

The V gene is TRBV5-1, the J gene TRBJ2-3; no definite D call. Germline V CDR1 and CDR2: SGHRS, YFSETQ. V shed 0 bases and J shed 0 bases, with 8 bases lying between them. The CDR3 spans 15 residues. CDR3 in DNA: TGCGCCAGCAGCTTGGAATGGGTGAGCACAGATACGCAGTATTTT. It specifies CASSLEWVSTDTQYF.

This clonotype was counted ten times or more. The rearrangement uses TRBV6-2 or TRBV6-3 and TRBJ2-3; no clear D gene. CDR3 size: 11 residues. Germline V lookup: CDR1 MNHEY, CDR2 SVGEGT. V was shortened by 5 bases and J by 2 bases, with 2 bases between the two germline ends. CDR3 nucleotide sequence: TGTGCCAGCAGTGACACAGATACGCAGTATTTT. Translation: CASSDTDTQYF.

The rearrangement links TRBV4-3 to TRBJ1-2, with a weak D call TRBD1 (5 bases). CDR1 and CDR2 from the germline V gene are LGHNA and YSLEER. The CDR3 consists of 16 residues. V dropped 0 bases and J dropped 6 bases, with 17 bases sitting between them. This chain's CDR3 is CASSQDRRGFYDGYTF. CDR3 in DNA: TGCGCCAGCAGCCAAGATCGGAGGGGTTTTTATGATGGCTACACCTTC.

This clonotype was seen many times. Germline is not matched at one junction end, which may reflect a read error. This chain's CDR3 is CASSPSGDADIQSF. The CDR3 DNA sequence: TGTGCCAGCAGCCCCTCTGGTGATGCGGACATTCAGTCCTTC. This rearrangement joins TRBV9 to TRBJ2-4; D might be TRBD1 (5 bases). The V gene's germline CDR1 is SGDLS and CDR2 YYNGEE. CDR3 length: 14 residues.

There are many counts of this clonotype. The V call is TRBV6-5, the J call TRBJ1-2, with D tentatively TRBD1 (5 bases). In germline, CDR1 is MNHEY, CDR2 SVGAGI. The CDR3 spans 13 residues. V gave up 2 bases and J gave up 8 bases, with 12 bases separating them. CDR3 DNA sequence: TGTGCCAGCAGTTACACAGGACAAATGGGCTACACCTTC. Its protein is CASSYTGQMGYTF.

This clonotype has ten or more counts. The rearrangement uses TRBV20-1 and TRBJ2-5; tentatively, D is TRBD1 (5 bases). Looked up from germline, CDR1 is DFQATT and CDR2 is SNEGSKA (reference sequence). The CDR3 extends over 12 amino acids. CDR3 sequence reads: CSYQGGQETQYF. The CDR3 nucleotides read TGCAGCTATCAGGGCGGTCAAGAGACCCAGTACTTC.

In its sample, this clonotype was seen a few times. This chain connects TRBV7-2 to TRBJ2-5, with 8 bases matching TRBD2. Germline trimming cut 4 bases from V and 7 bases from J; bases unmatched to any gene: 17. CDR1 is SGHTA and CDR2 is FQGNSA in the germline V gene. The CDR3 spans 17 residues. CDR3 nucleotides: TGTGCCAGCAGCTGGGGGCTAGCGGGTGGCCCCTCGGGGACCCAGTACTTC. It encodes CASSWGLAGGPSGTQYF.